This TCR beta chain stems from a study of Graves' ophthalmopathy and Graves' hyperthyroidism. Across the study: Sampling took place at initial diagnosis, with peripheral blood obtained before any treatment. General observations from the study: Among thyroid clonotypes expanded above 0.001 frequency, most also appeared in blood.

Many counts were recorded for this clonotype. Its antigen is not identified. Scientists amplified the TCR beta CDR3 regions from RNA transcripts. HTBI primers were employed in first-round RT-PCR, then a second-round multiplex PCR followed. TCRdb reprocessed the multiplex PCR reads with MiXCR, giving one entry per CDR3 protein. In the table there are hundreds of thousands of distinct CDR3 sequences, 20% to 25% of which are singletons. Germline-derived CDR1 and CDR2 are KGHDR and SFDVKD. The V gene lost 4 bases and the J gene lost 2 bases, with 10 bases spanning the gap. The CDR3 consists of 14 residues. Diagnoses were established from clinical symptoms, serum thyroxine, TRAb, thyroid ultrasound and orbital computed tomography.

The receptor was isolated from a woman aged 45-65 years with Graves' ophthalmopathy. The specimen was peripheral blood. The chain joins TRBV24-1 to TRBJ2-5, with D perhaps TRBD2 (5 bases). The CDR3 region has the DNA TGTGCCACCAGTGACCCACGCGGGCAAGAGACCCAGTACTTC. Its translation: CATSDPRGQETQYF.